The T cell receptor (beta chain) described here comes from a study of early T cells in non-severe SARS-CoV-2 infection. This clonotype was detected ten times or more. TCRdb used MiXCR to reprocess the 5' RACE reads, holding one entry per CDR3 protein. The repertoire includes about 69,000 distinct CDR3 sequences, roughly 4.9% of them detected once, and about 3.6% sits in the top ten. The CDR3 is 13 amino acids. Germline lookup yields CDR1 SEHNR and CDR2 FQNEAQ (reference sequence). V was shortened by 1 base and J by 6 bases, with 7 bases between the two germline ends. The genes are TRBV7-9 and TRBJ2-4; perhaps TRBD2 as D (6 bases). The source material was whole blood, sampled at baseline. The receptor was derived from an adult who was a healthcare worker with PCR-confirmed SARS-CoV-2 infection or an uninfected control (not recorded which). The donor label of this sample is uncertain. For the CDR3, the DNA is TGTGCCAGCAGCTTAGACGGGGGAAACATTCAGTACTTC. Its translation is CASSLDGGNIQYF.